Many counts were recorded for the clone carrying this T cell receptor (beta chain). Its antigen is unknown. This specimen comes from a study of T cell clones after liver transplantation. Study background: Three of the eight recipients were HCV-positive; the rest had non-autoimmune, non-viral transplant indications. Study results and caveats: A significant post-transplant drop in circulating graft-donor-reactive CD4 TCRbeta sequences occurred in most of the 8 subjects.

Sequencing used immunoSEQ multiplex PCR; TCRdb keeps in-frame clones, though not all of them. The sample holds tens of thousands of clones; about 80% are singletons and the top ten take approximately 0.77%. This sequence was found in a human patient who received a liver transplant. Some T cells may arise from the graft donor. This sample comprised CD4+ T cells from blood, obtained 12 months after liver transplant.

CDR3 protein: CASSLYPLSGRFGQPQHF. The DNA of the CDR3 is TGTGCCAGCAGTCTTTATCCCTTGTCCGGGCGGTTCGGTCAGCCCCAGCATTTT. The chain links TRBV27 to TRBJ1-5; D ambiguous. V was clipped by 5 bases and J by 6 bases, with 26 bases between them. Germline lookup yields CDR1 MNHEY and CDR2 SMNVEV (reference sequence). This CDR3 has 18 amino acids.